Listed below are T cell receptor beta chains from one sample, sequenced in a study of blood T cells in healthy people across ages. From the 5' RACE reads, TCRdb called clonotypes with MiXCR, one entry per CDR3 protein. The sample contains about 930,000 distinct CDR3 sequences, 25% to 35% of which appear only once. This same sample was also part of a study on T cells of mothers and their children.

What was sequenced was blood. The receptors derive from a woman aged 40 to 49 in good health. CDR3s include the opening cysteine and the closing phenylalanine or tryptophan. The D gene is left open where the match is weak. Where a row states a size, it is once, few, many or the class of an expanded clone; other rows omit it.

D: -
V: TRBV27
size: few
J: TRBJ1-5
CDR3: CASSLIVDSNQPQHF
DNA: TGTGCCAGCAGTTTAATTGTGGATAGCAATCAGCCCCAGCATTTT

D: -
V: TRBV7-2
size: few
J: TRBJ1-4
CDR3: CASSRDEEKLFF
DNA: TGTGCCAGCAGCCGGGACGAGGAAAAACTGTTTTTT

D: TRBD2
V: TRBV2
size: -
J: TRBJ2-5
CDR3: CASRTSGVYNGQYF
DNA: TGTGCCAGCAGGACTAGCGGCGTTTACAATGGGCAGTACTTC

D: -
V: TRBV12-3/TRBV12-4
size: few
J: TRBJ1-5
CDR3: CASSLEVGPNQPQHF
DNA: TGTGCCAGCAGTTTAGAGGTGGGTCCCAATCAGCCCCAGCATTTT

D: TRBD1
V: TRBV29-1
size: few
J: TRBJ2-7
CDR3: CSVVGGTGTYEQYF
DNA: TGCAGCGTTGTCGGTGGGACAGGGACCTACGAGCAGTACTTC

D: -
V: TRBV14
size: -
J: TRBJ1-4
CDR3: CASSQDPRRTGATNEKLFF
DNA: TGTGCCAGCAGCCAAGATCCCAGGAGGACGGGTGCAACTAATGAAAAACTGTTTTTT

D: TRBD1
V: TRBV20-1
size: -
J: TRBJ1-2
CDR3: CSALPGQGPRRGYTF
DNA: TGCAGTGCTTTACCGGGACAGGGCCCGCGTAGGGGCTACACCTTC

D: -
V: TRBV7-2
size: -
J: TRBJ2-1
CDR3: CASSWTGTTSYNEQFF
DNA: TGTGCCAGCAGCTGGACCGGGACAACGTCCTACAATGAGCAGTTCTTC

D: -
V: TRBV12-3/TRBV12-4
size: many
J: TRBJ2-7
CDR3: CASSRGGSNYEQYF
DNA: TGTGCCAGCAGTCGCGGGGGCAGCAACTACGAGCAGTACTTC

D: -
V: TRBV20-1
size: few
J: TRBJ2-1
CDR3: CSATGLSHYNEQFF
DNA: TGCAGTGCTACCGGACTATCGCACTACAATGAGCAGTTCTTC

D: -
V: TRBV29-1
size: once
J: TRBJ1-2
CDR3: CSVEGVLYGYTF
DNA: TGCAGCGTGGAGGGGGTCCTCTATGGCTACACCTTC

D: -
V: TRBV20-1
size: -
J: TRBJ1-2
CDR3: CSARDSGGLTNYGYTF
DNA: TGCAGTGCTAGAGATTCAGGAGGACTGACTAACTATGGCTACACCTTC

D: TRBD1
V: TRBV5-1
size: many
J: TRBJ2-7
CDR3: CASARPQTGGQASEQYF
DNA: TGCGCCAGCGCCCGTCCCCAGACAGGGGGACAGGCCTCCGAGCAGTACTTC

D: -
V: TRBV7-9
size: few
J: TRBJ2-7
CDR3: CASSLIEPTASPTYEQYF
DNA: TGTGCCAGCAGCTTAATCGAACCTACAGCTTCACCTACCTACGAGCAGTACTTC

D: -
V: TRBV20-1
size: -
J: TRBJ2-3
CDR3: CSARLSGRYTDTQYF
DNA: TGCAGTGCTAGACTATCAGGGCGTTACACAGATACGCAGTATTTT

D: -
V: TRBV28
size: -
J: TRBJ1-5
CDR3: CASSLGARGGNQPQHF
DNA: TGTGCCAGCAGTTTGGGGGCCAGGGGAGGCAATCAGCCCCAGCATTTT

D: TRBD2
V: TRBV28
size: few
J: TRBJ2-3
CDR3: CASEASGDITDTQYF
DNA: TGTGCCAGCGAGGCTAGCGGGGACATCACAGATACGCAGTATTTT

D: -
V: TRBV6-2/TRBV6-3
size: -
J: TRBJ1-1
CDR3: CASSQQAVRAFF
DNA: TGTGCCAGCAGTCAACAGGCGGTTCGAGCTTTCTTT

D: TRBD2
V: TRBV20-1
size: few
J: TRBJ2-5
CDR3: CSARVLAGTWGETQYF
DNA: TGCAGTGCTAGAGTATTAGCGGGGACCTGGGGTGAGACCCAGTACTTC

D: -
V: TRBV5-1
size: many
J: TRBJ2-5
CDR3: CASSLTGLFSTIRETQYF
DNA: TGCGCCAGCAGCCTTACAGGGCTGTTTTCCACCATTAGGGAGACCCAGTACTTC

D: -
V: TRBV21-1
size: many
J: TRBJ2-7
CDR3: CASSSGQGNPYAYEQYF
DNA: TGTGCCAGCAGCTCTGGACAGGGGAACCCCTACGCCTACGAGCAGTACTTC

D: -
V: TRBV12-3/TRBV12-4
size: few
J: TRBJ1-2
CDR3: CASSPTASYGYTF
DNA: TGTGCCAGCAGTCCTACGGCCAGCTATGGCTACACCTTC

D: -
V: TRBV7-2
size: -
J: TRBJ1-5
CDR3: CASSLVPGINQPQHF
DNA: TGTGCCAGCAGCTTAGTGCCGGGCATCAATCAGCCCCAGCATTTT

D: TRBD1
V: TRBV6-1
size: many
J: TRBJ2-7
CDR3: CASSENLQGLYEQYF
DNA: TGTGCCAGCAGTGAAAATCTACAGGGGTTGTACGAGCAGTACTTC

D: -
V: TRBV6-5
size: -
J: TRBJ2-7
CDR3: CASRARGQQTYEQYF
DNA: TGTGCCAGCCGGGCGCGGGGACAGCAAACCTACGAGCAGTACTTC

D: TRBD2
V: TRBV5-6
size: few
J: TRBJ2-1
CDR3: CASSLTGGGGNEQFF
DNA: TGTGCCAGCAGCTTAACTGGCGGGGGAGGGAATGAGCAGTTCTTC

D: -
V: TRBV9
size: many
J: TRBJ2-1
CDR3: CASSVSGQIGNEQFF
DNA: TGTGCCAGCAGCGTATCCGGACAGATCGGAAATGAGCAGTTCTTC

D: -
V: TRBV28
size: many
J: TRBJ2-7
CDR3: CASSSAGGGIYEQYF
DNA: TGTGCCAGCAGTTCCGCAGGGGGAGGAATCTACGAGCAGTACTTC

D: TRBD1
V: TRBV4-3
size: -
J: TRBJ1-2
CDR3: CASSHKTGASVNYGYTF
DNA: TGCGCCAGCAGCCACAAGACAGGGGCGTCAGTTAACTATGGCTACACCTTC

D: TRBD1
V: TRBV6-5
size: few
J: TRBJ1-5
CDR3: CASRKDRGLGQPQHF
DNA: TGTGCCAGCAGGAAGGACAGGGGGCTGGGTCAGCCCCAGCATTTT

D: TRBD1
V: TRBV5-1
size: -
J: TRBJ2-1
CDR3: CASKRPGGNEQFF
DNA: TGCGCCAGCAAGCGGCCAGGGGGTAATGAGCAGTTCTTC

D: -
V: TRBV20-1
size: -
J: TRBJ1-6
CDR3: CSARSLGSSYNSPLHF
DNA: TGCAGTGCTAGGTCCTTGGGGAGCTCCTATAATTCACCCCTCCACTTT

D: -
V: TRBV20-1
size: few
J: TRBJ2-7
CDR3: CSAAPRPRDYEQYF
DNA: TGCAGTGCTGCACCGAGACCCCGTGACTACGAGCAGTACTTC

D: -
V: TRBV24-1
size: -
J: TRBJ1-5
CDR3: CATSTGNQPQHF
DNA: TGTGCCACCAGCACCGGCAATCAGCCCCAGCATTTT

D: -
V: TRBV7-9
size: once
J: TRBJ2-6
CDR3: CASSLRGITGAGANVLTF
DNA: TGTGCCAGCAGCTTACGGGGGATTACAGGGGCTGGGGCCAACGTCCTGACTTTC

D: TRBD2
V: TRBV30
size: -
J: TRBJ2-5
CDR3: CAWSFTRLANQETQYF
DNA: TGTGCCTGGAGTTTTACGAGACTAGCTAACCAAGAGACCCAGTACTTC

D: -
V: TRBV4-3
size: many
J: TRBJ2-3
CDR3: CASSQDRGTGLTDTQYF
DNA: TGCGCCAGCAGCCAAGATCGAGGAACAGGGTTGACAGATACGCAGTATTTT

D: TRBD2
V: TRBV10-3
size: few
J: TRBJ2-2
CDR3: CASREASGVYTGELFF
DNA: TGTGCCAGCAGGGAAGCTAGCGGGGTGTACACCGGGGAGCTGTTTTTT

D: TRBD1
V: TRBV11-2
size: -
J: TRBJ2-1
CDR3: CASSSANRGLSYNEQFF
DNA: TGTGCCAGCAGCTCGGCAAACAGGGGCCTCTCCTACAATGAGCAGTTCTTC

D: TRBD2
V: TRBV4-1
size: many
J: TRBJ2-5
CDR3: CASSRSGLAGRETQYF
DNA: TGCGCCAGCAGCCGTTCGGGACTAGCGGGGCGAGAGACCCAGTACTTC

D: TRBD2
V: TRBV9
size: few
J: TRBJ2-3
CDR3: CASSVAAAGGQDTQYF
DNA: TGTGCCAGCAGCGTAGCTGCAGCGGGGGGGCAAGATACGCAGTATTTT

D: -
V: TRBV24-1
size: many
J: TRBJ2-3
CDR3: CATSTVLDTQYF
DNA: TGTGCCACCTCGACAGTTTTAGATACGCAGTATTTT

D: -
V: TRBV5-6
size: few
J: TRBJ1-2
CDR3: CASSPLASGRSYDFTF
DNA: TGTGCCAGCAGCCCTCTGGCAAGTGGCAGAAGCTATGACTTCACCTTC

D: TRBD2
V: TRBV12-3/TRBV12-4
size: -
J: TRBJ2-7
CDR3: CASSPGGREQYF
DNA: TGTGCCAGCAGTCCGGGGGGGCGGGAGCAGTACTTC

D: TRBD1
V: TRBV28
size: many
J: TRBJ1-5
CDR3: CASRTGGTQPQHF
DNA: TGTGCCAGCAGGACAGGGGGCACTCAGCCCCAGCATTTT

D: TRBD2
V: TRBV20-1
size: many
J: TRBJ2-5
CDR3: CSGTSGGRGETQYF
DNA: TGCAGTGGGACTAGCGGGGGCCGAGGGGAGACCCAGTACTTC

D: TRBD2
V: TRBV6-1
size: once
J: TRBJ2-3
CDR3: CASRVSGGENTQYF
DNA: TGTGCCAGCAGGGTTAGCGGGGGGGAAAATACGCAGTATTTT

D: TRBD1
V: TRBV14
size: few
J: TRBJ1-2
CDR3: CASSQAPGTVAIGGYTF
DNA: TGTGCCAGCAGCCAAGCCCCCGGGACAGTCGCTATCGGGGGCTACACCTTC

D: -
V: TRBV7-2
size: few
J: TRBJ1-2
CDR3: CASRPPPDGYTF
DNA: TGTGCCAGCAGGCCCCCCCCGGATGGCTACACCTTC

D: -
V: TRBV9
size: -
J: TRBJ2-3
CDR3: CASSVEGDSTDTQYF
DNA: TGTGCCAGCAGCGTAGAAGGGGATAGCACAGATACGCAGTATTTT

D: -
V: TRBV3-1
size: few
J: TRBJ1-2
CDR3: CASSQVPGTRPGYTF
DNA: TGTGCCAGCAGCCAAGTCCCCGGGACACGTCCTGGCTACACCTTC

D: TRBD1
V: TRBV28
size: -
J: TRBJ1-5
CDR3: CASSFGGTGAQPQHF
DNA: TGTGCCAGCAGTTTCGGCGGGACAGGGGCGCAGCCCCAGCATTTT

D: -
V: TRBV20-1
size: -
J: TRBJ1-1
CDR3: CSEVEGNAFF
DNA: TGCAGTGAGGTCGAGGGTAACGCTTTCTTT

D: TRBD1
V: TRBV7-2
size: few
J: TRBJ1-2
CDR3: CASSRQGAQGYTF
DNA: TGTGCCAGCAGCCGACAGGGGGCTCAAGGCTACACCTTC